This T cell receptor (beta chain) was sequenced during a study of blood T cells in healthy people across ages. Healthy individuals of Caucasian origin from Russia, aged roughly 6 to 100, served as donors. Study-wide results and caveats: Whereas aged donors had fewer naive CD4+ cells, long-lived donors had more of them and higher diversity.

The use of a sample-barcoded 5' primer and a J-beta primer mix characterized a second PCR of 7 to 11 cycles. TCRdb passed the 5' RACE reads through MiXCR, listing each CDR3 protein once. The data contain some 1.5 million distinct CDR3 sequences, roughly 27% of them singletons. CDR1 and CDR2 from the germline V gene are DFQATT and SNEGSKA (reference sequence). The length of the CDR3 is 14 residues. A remark on this clonotype: Its target is not known.

This TCR derives from a young woman in good health. The chain carries TRBV20-1 and TRBJ2-1; TRBD2 aligns across 10 bases. Source material: blood. Here the CDR3 reads CRVESGRGYNEQFF. The DNA for the CDR3 is TGCCGTGTCGAAAGCGGGAGGGGCTACAATGAGCAGTTCTTC.